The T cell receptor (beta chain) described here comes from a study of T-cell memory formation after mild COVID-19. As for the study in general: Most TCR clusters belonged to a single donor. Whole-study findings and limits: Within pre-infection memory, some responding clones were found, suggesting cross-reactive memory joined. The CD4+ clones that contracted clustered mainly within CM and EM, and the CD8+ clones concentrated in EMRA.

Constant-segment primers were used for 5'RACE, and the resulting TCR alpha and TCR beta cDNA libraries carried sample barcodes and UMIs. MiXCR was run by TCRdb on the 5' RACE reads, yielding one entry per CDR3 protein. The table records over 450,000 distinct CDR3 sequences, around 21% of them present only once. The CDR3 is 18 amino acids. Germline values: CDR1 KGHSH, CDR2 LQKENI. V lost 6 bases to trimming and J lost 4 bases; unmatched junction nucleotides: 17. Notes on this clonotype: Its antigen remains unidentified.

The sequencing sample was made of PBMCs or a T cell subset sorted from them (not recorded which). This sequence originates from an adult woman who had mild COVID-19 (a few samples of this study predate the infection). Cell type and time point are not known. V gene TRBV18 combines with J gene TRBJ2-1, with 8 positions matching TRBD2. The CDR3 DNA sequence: TGTGCCAGCTCCCCCGTCGGGGTAGCGGGACTCTGGTACAATGAGCAGTTCTTC. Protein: CASSPVGVAGLWYNEQFF.